Below, 30 T cell receptor beta chains from the same sample are listed, as sequenced in a study of cytomegalovirus exposure and HLA in healthy donors (TCRdb year 2017). The receptor library was made with the immunoSEQ multiplex PCR assay. A mixture of 60 forward primers for TCR Vbeta segments and 13 reverse primers for TCR Jbeta segments was used in the multiplex PCR. TCRdb limited this immuneACCESS table to in-frame rearrangements with V and J called. A share of clones is missing; checked studies link under half to unresolved V genes, and the rest is unexplained. This sample has about 130,000 clones in its table, and roughly 85% of those were observed once. The ten biggest clones cover roughly 20% of the sample. The sample was PBMCs. The source is a man aged 18 to 30 in good health and CMV-seropositive.

V is TRBV6-1 and J is TRBJ1-2; D gene ambiguous. The germline V gene has CDR1 MNHNS and CDR2 SASEGT. Trimming shortened V by 7 bases and J by 1 base, and 13 bases separated the two germline ends. This CDR3 has 14 residues. CDR3: CASTERAFNYGYTF. The CDR3 DNA sequence: TGTGCCAGCACCGAGAGGGCTTTTAACTATGGCTACACCTTC.

This chain connects TRBV29-1 to TRBJ1-1, with D maybe TRBD1 (5 bases). CDR1 is SQVTM and CDR2 is ANQGSEA in the germline V gene. Trimming removed 1 base at V and 4 bases at J, with 19 bases between. The CDR3 length is 16 residues. The CDR3 sequence: CSVEGPGGGFSTEAFF. The DNA of the CDR3 is TGCAGCGTTGAAGGACCCGGGGGGGGGTTTAGCACTGAAGCTTTCTTT.

The chain links TRBV4-1 to TRBJ2-4, with TRBD2 matching over 9 bases. The germline V gene has CDR1 MGHRA and CDR2 YSYEKL. The CDR3 is 19 residues long. Unmatched junction bases numbered 10, after V lost 1 base and J lost 0 bases. CDR3 sequence: CASSQVLAGAILAKNIQYF. The CDR3 coding sequence is TGCGCCAGCAGCCAAGTGTTAGCGGGGGCGATACTAGCCAAAAACATTCAGTACTTC.

This chain joins TRBV6-1 and TRBJ1-5; D is unresolved. Per the germline V gene, CDR1 is MNHNS and CDR2 is SASEGT. Trimming pared 2 bases from V and 3 bases from J, leaving 5 bases between. The CDR3 runs to 13 residues. The CDR3 region is CASSETYNQPQHF. As DNA, the CDR3 is TGTGCCAGCAGTGAAACCTACAATCAGCCCCAGCATTTT.

The gene calls are TRBV30 and TRBJ1-2, with TRBD1 matching over 7 bases. The germline V gene has CDR1 GTSNPN and CDR2 SVGIG (reference sequence). V shed 7 bases, J shed 2 bases, and the junction held 4 bases outside the gene matches. CDR3 length: 12 residues. The CDR3 DNA reads as TGTGCCTTAACGACAGGGAACTATGGCTACACCTTC. Encoded protein: CALTTGNYGYTF.

The chain is built from TRBV9 and TRBJ2-3; a weak D match, TRBD2 (6 bases). Per the germline V gene, CDR1 is SGDLS and CDR2 is YYNGEE. The CDR3 has 17 residues. The V and J ends lost 4 bases and 2 bases respectively, with 20 bases between them. The CDR3 here is CASSQPRHGGPTDTQYF. The CDR3, as DNA: TGTGCCAGCAGCCAACCCCGTCACGGGGGACCCACAGATACGCAGTATTTT.

V usage is TRBV27 and J usage is TRBJ2-6; 9 nucleotides line up with TRBD1. CDR1 and CDR2 (germline): MNHEY, SMNVEV (reference sequence). This CDR3 region has 18 residues. Trimming took 4 bases from V and 1 from J; bases not matched to a gene: 8. DNA for the CDR3: TGTGCCAGCAGTTCCCGGACAGGGGAGAAATCTGGGGCCAACGTCCTGACTTTC. This translates into CASSSRTGEKSGANVLTF.

This clone has only one observation. The J gene is TRBJ1-6, the V gene TRBV6-1; the D is unclear. CDR1 and CDR2 (germline): MNHNS, SASEGT. Deletions cut 4 bases from V and 0 bases from J, with 10 bases between. This CDR3 spans 16 amino acids. The chain's CDR3 is CASSAREGSYNSPLHF. The DNA for the CDR3 is TGTGCCAGCAGTGCCCGAGAGGGCTCCTATAATTCACCCCTCCACTTT.

The CDR3: CAWTPGTEIVDTQYF. The CDR3 bases are TGTGCCTGGACCCCAGGGACAGAGATCGTGGATACGCAGTATTTT. The chain has TRBV30 and TRBJ2-3; 7 bases fit TRBD1. This CDR3 contains 15 residues. Germline CDR1 GTSNPN, CDR2 SVGIG (reference sequence). The J segment lost 6 bases and the V segment lost 4 bases, leaving 13 bases of the junction unmatched.

This chain links TRBV27 with TRBJ2-3; 9 positions agree with TRBD2. The CDR3 spans 17 residues. With 6 bases clipped from V and 3 bases from J, the junction kept 13 bases outside the gene matches. CDR1 and CDR2 (germline): MNHEY, SMNVEV (reference sequence). The chain's CDR3 is CASSQSVSRGGTDTQYF. CDR3 coding DNA: TGTGCCAGCAGCCAATCTGTATCGCGGGGGGGTACAGATACGCAGTATTTT.

This chain uses TRBV28 with TRBJ1-3; D gene unclear. The CDR3 has 16 residues. Germline CDR1 is MDHEN and CDR2 is SYDVKM. The germline V and J ends were trimmed by 6 bases and 0 bases, with 15 bases remaining between them. The CDR3: CASSLLSTYSGNTIYF. CDR3 nucleotides: TGTGCCAGCAGCCTATTATCAACTTACTCTGGAAACACCATATATTTT.

This clone came up a few times. V and J are TRBV2 and TRBJ2-7, with TRBD1 matching 8 bases. The CDR3 contains 13 residues. Germline V lookup: CDR1 SNHLY, CDR2 FYNNEI. J was trimmed by 3 bases and V by 10 bases; bases with no gene match: 8. The CDR3 DNA reads TGTGCCACCGAGACAGGGGAGAGCTACGAGCAGTACTTC. It codes for CATETGESYEQYF.

The chain links TRBV5-4 to TRBJ2-3; 9 bases agree with TRBD2. The V and J ends lost 4 bases and 1 base, in that order; junction bases with no gene match: 4. CDR1 SGHNT and CDR2 YYREEE come from the germline V gene (reference sequence). The CDR3 spans 15 residues. CDR3 residues: CASSRGGVGTDTQYF. CDR3 coding DNA: TGTGCCAGCAGCCGCGGGGGGGTTGGCACAGATACGCAGTATTTT.

This clone was found once. V gene TRBV28 combines with J gene TRBJ2-1; 10 nucleotides match TRBD2. J gave up 0 bases and V 5 bases, and 7 bases lay outside the gene matches. Per germline, CDR1 MDHEN and CDR2 SYDVKM. The length of the CDR3 is 17 residues. The CDR3 nucleotides are TGTGCCAGCAGTCCTAATCTAGCGGGGGTCTCCTACAATGAGCAGTTCTTC. Protein product: CASSPNLAGVSYNEQFF.

The CDR3 bases are TGTGCCAGCCCCGGCGGCCCGCGAAACTATGGCTACACCTTC. It is translated as CASPGGPRNYGYTF. The chain carries TRBV21-1 and TRBJ1-2. TRBV21-1 is assigned pseudogene status. The CDR3 totals 14 residues.

V usage is TRBV6-6 and J usage is TRBJ1-2; 7 nucleotides align to TRBD1. The CDR3 is 15 residues long. Germline CDR1 reads MNHNY; CDR2 reads SVGAGI (reference sequence). Trimming cost V 6 bases and J 5 bases; bases outside gene matches: 12. CDR3 in DNA: TGTGCCAGCAGCCAACAGGGGCTGCTGGGTTATGGCTACACCTTC. Amino acid sequence: CASSQQGLLGYGYTF.

In its sample, this clone was seen a few times. The V gene is TRBV30, the J gene TRBJ2-7; TRBD1 might be the D (5 bases). This CDR3 is 12 amino acids long. Between the trimmed V and J ends, which lost 2 bases and 6 bases, there was a span of 11 bases. Germline lookup yields CDR1 GTSNPN and CDR2 SVGIG (reference sequence). CDR3 bases: TGTGCCTGGAGTCTGACAGCTTTCGAGCAGTACTTC. Translating gives CAWSLTAFEQYF.

The V gene is TRBV27, the J gene TRBJ1-6; no firm D call. The V and J ends lost 2 bases and 3 bases respectively, with 11 bases between them. The CDR3 sequence is 16 residues long. Germline CDR1 reads MNHEY; CDR2 reads SMNVEV (reference sequence). The CDR3 spells CASSLTFRNYNSPLHF. For the CDR3, the DNA is TGTGCCAGCAGTTTAACCTTTAGAAACTATAATTCACCCCTCCACTTT.

This chain's CDR3 is CASSFSVNTEAFF. The CDR3 region has the DNA TGTGCCAGCAGTTTCAGTGTGAACACTGAAGCTTTCTTT. V and J are TRBV27 and TRBJ1-1; D uncertain. V dropped 3 bases and J dropped 0 bases, with 5 bases sitting between them. The germline CDR1 and CDR2 sequences are MNHEY and SMNVEV (reference sequence). This CDR3 is 13 amino acids long.

The V call is TRBV6-5, the J call TRBJ1-2; D might be TRBD1 (6 bases). The germline gives CDR1 MNHEY, CDR2 SVGAGI. Trimming removed 5 bases at V and 5 bases at J, with 12 bases between. This CDR3 is built from 13 residues. The CDR3 coding sequence is TGTGCCAGCAGTAGAAATACAGGGTATGGCTACACCTTC. This codes for CASSRNTGYGYTF.

The chain carries TRBV2 and TRBJ1-4; 8 bases align to TRBD1. Germline CDR1 is SNHLY and CDR2 is FYNNEI. The CDR3 consists of 13 residues. Unmatched junction bases numbered 6, after V lost 8 bases and J lost 7 bases. The CDR3 DNA follows: TGTGCCAGCTCGGGACAGGTTACTGAAAAACTGTTTTTT. Translated, it gives CASSGQVTEKLFF.

This rearrangement joins TRBV10-3 to TRBJ1-6, with 9 positions matching TRBD1. Germline V CDR1 and CDR2: ENHRY, SYGVKD. The CDR3 sequence is 15 residues long. The ends lost 5 bases at V and 7 bases at J; junction bases unmatched: 6. CDR3 protein: CAISLDRGNNSPLHF. The CDR3 DNA reads as TGTGCCATCAGTTTAGACAGGGGGAACAATTCACCCCTCCACTTT.

The gene calls are TRBV5-1 and TRBJ1-1, with unresolved D. In germline, CDR1 is SGHRS, CDR2 YFSETQ. The CDR3 runs to 13 residues. Deletions cut 1 base from V and 1 base from J, with 5 bases between. CDR3 DNA: TGCGCCAGCAGCTTGATGAGGAACACTGAAGCTTTCTTT. This gives the protein CASSLMRNTEAFF.

The V gene is TRBV15, the J gene TRBJ1-1, with D possibly TRBD1 on 5 matching bases. Looked up from germline, CDR1 is LNHNV and CDR2 is YYDKDF (reference sequence). V lost 6 bases and J 2 bases, leaving 7 bases between the germline ends. The CDR3 runs to 12 residues. The CDR3 DNA is TGTGCCACCAGGGACATTAACACTGAAGCTTTCTTT. Encoded protein: CATRDINTEAFF.

V usage is TRBV2 and J usage is TRBJ2-7, with unresolved D. This CDR3 contains 12 residues. Germline loops: CDR1 SNHLY, CDR2 FYNNEI. The V end was cut by 6 bases, the J end by 2 bases, with 8 bases between. The CDR3 sequence is CASRQATYEQYF. The CDR3 DNA reads as TGTGCCAGCAGGCAGGCTACCTACGAGCAGTACTTC.

This clone was seen just once. The chain employs TRBV2 and TRBJ2-2, with D unclear. The CDR3 runs 14 residues. Germline V gene data show CDR1 as SNHLY and CDR2 as FYNNEI. With 5 bases removed from V and 7 bases from J, the gap between germline ends came to 14 bases. The CDR3 DNA reads as TGTGCCAGCAGTTCCGCCAACCCGGGCGGGGAGCTGTTTTTT. Its translation is CASSSANPGGELFF.

The V gene is TRBV28, the J gene TRBJ2-2; TRBD1 matches at 9 bases. Germline V gene data show CDR1 as MDHEN and CDR2 as SYDVKM. Unmatched junction bases numbered 5, after V lost 5 bases and J lost 4 bases. This CDR3 has 15 residues. The DNA for the CDR3 is TGTGCCAGCAGTCCGGGACAGGGAGGCACCGGGGAGCTGTTTTTT. Translation gives CASSPGQGGTGELFF.

The chain uses TRBV4-1 and TRBJ2-1, with D tentatively TRBD2 (5 bases). Germline CDR1 reads MGHRA; CDR2 reads YSYEKL. V was trimmed by 3 bases and J by 7 bases, leaving 10 bases between them. This CDR3 is built from 13 residues. CDR3 sequence: CASSHGDPNEQFF. The DNA of the CDR3 is TGCGCCAGCAGCCACGGGGATCCTAATGAGCAGTTCTTC.

The V and J genes are TRBV5-4 and TRBJ2-7; 9 nucleotides align to TRBD2. V shed 4 bases and J 4 bases; nucleotides not matched to a gene: 9. Germline loops: CDR1 SGHNT, CDR2 YYREEE (reference sequence). The CDR3 loop spans 15 amino acids. CDR3 sequence reads: CASSPAGGQRYEQYF. The CDR3 DNA reads as TGTGCCAGCAGCCCGGCGGGAGGGCAGAGGTACGAGCAGTACTTC.

The V call is TRBV11-3, the J call TRBJ1-1; TRBD1 matches at 7 bases. The germline V gene encodes CDR1 SGHNT and CDR2 YENEEA. The CDR3 sequence is 19 residues long. Trimming took 2 bases from V and 3 from J; bases not matched to a gene: 18. As DNA, the CDR3 is TGTGCCAGCAGCTTATCGGTTACAGGGGTCGCGAAGGAGGACACTGAAGCTTTCTTT. Residues: CASSLSVTGVAKEDTEAFF.